This T cell receptor (beta chain) was obtained from a study of cytomegalovirus exposure and HLA in healthy donors. Study-wide points: It was reported that the classifier diagnosed cytomegalovirus status with high specificity and sensitivity in both the original and validation cohorts. The study recorded 164 TCR beta chains that were cytomegalovirus-associated.

A remark on this clone: The antigen remains unidentified.

The repertoire was sequenced with immunoSEQ multiplex PCR; TCRdb's copy has only in-frame clones and lacks some. The sample holds about 73,000 clones, about 95% seen once. This receptor was identified in a woman between 18 and 29 years old in good health and CMV-seronegative. Material: PBMCs.

DNA for the CDR3: TGCGCCAGCAGCGGGACTAGCGGGGGGATTCCCACCGGGGAGCTGTTTTTT. Its protein is CASSGTSGGIPTGELFF. The chain links TRBV5-1 to TRBJ2-2, with 15 bases lining up with TRBD2. Germline values: CDR1 SGHRS, CDR2 YFSETQ. Germline trimming cut 4 bases from V and 4 bases from J; bases unmatched to any gene: 5. This CDR3 spans 17 amino acids.